The rows below give T cell receptor beta chains drawn from one sample of a study of T cells after yellow fever vaccination. TCRdb reanalysed the 5' RACE reads using MiXCR and keeps one entry per CDR3 protein. The sample consists of fewer than 450,000 distinct CDR3 sequences, under 14% of them appearing once. The sequences come from PBMCs, collected on the day of the first yellow fever vaccination. Receptors originate from a man between 18 and 29 years old who received the YFV17D yellow fever vaccine. Both conserved end residues are trimmed from each CDR3. Fields, in order: V gene, J gene, CDR3 protein.

V: TRBV6-1
J: TRBJ2-5
CDR3: ASSGSDGGAETQY

V: TRBV18
J: TRBJ2-1
CDR3: ASSLGANSYNEQF

V: TRBV20-1
J: TRBJ2-1
CDR3: SAPRGVSVHEQF

V: TRBV28
J: TRBJ2-3
CDR3: ASARSPGEIDTQY

V: TRBV20-1
J: TRBJ2-5
CDR3: SARGAKSRTETQY

V: TRBV27
J: TRBJ2-1
CDR3: ASSFLKGTGGNEQF

V: TRBV5-1
J: TRBJ2-3
CDR3: ASSRIATNGDTQY

V: TRBV7-3
J: TRBJ2-3
CDR3: ASSPARADTQY

V: TRBV19
J: TRBJ1-1
CDR3: ASSLGRRTEAF

V: TRBV7-9
J: TRBJ1-5
CDR3: ASSLGVSGDNQPQH

V: TRBV7-3
J: TRBJ2-2
CDR3: ASSLTWSGGVAGELF

V: TRBV12-3/TRBV12-4
J: TRBJ1-5
CDR3: ASSTGQGLYQPQH

V: TRBV4-1
J: TRBJ2-1
CDR3: ASSHILMGLAGENEQF

V: TRBV10-3
J: TRBJ2-1
CDR3: AISESSAGRNEQF

V: TRBV18
J: TRBJ2-5
CDR3: ASSPPGVETQY

V: TRBV4-1
J: TRBJ2-5
CDR3: ASSHYRGGGRQETQY

V: TRBV12-3/TRBV12-4
J: TRBJ1-5
CDR3: ASRRAGRNQPQH

V: TRBV7-3
J: TRBJ2-3
CDR3: ASSYVDWDTQY

V: TRBV20-1
J: TRBJ1-4
CDR3: SARAAAEKLF

V: TRBV27
J: TRBJ1-5
CDR3: ASSRDRLGQPQH

V: TRBV2
J: TRBJ2-7
CDR3: ASKKDDFSYEQY

V: TRBV5-1
J: TRBJ2-7
CDR3: ASSLDTAEQY

V: TRBV7-9
J: TRBJ2-2
CDR3: ASSFGGSGTPGELF

V: TRBV7-3
J: TRBJ2-2
CDR3: ASSSTPSNTGELF

V: TRBV5-1
J: TRBJ2-1
CDR3: ASEGSGEQF

V: TRBV19
J: TRBJ1-2
CDR3: ASSQTVFWGYT

V: TRBV29-1
J: TRBJ2-2
CDR3: SVVLWGQGIGELF

V: TRBV10-3
J: TRBJ2-3
CDR3: ASTGDYTDTQY

V: TRBV6-2/TRBV6-3
J: TRBJ1-6
CDR3: ASSYLVSSYNSPLH